This paragraph reports one T cell receptor beta chain. Its antigen is undetermined. The data belong to a study of T cell responses to AZD1222 COVID-19 vaccine. Study results and limitations: Most donors were white British, females outnumbered males, and clonal diversity was possibly underestimated. AZD1222 recipients seropositive at baseline numbered only six.

Libraries were prepared by immunoSEQ multiplex PCR; TCRdb keeps only in-frame clonotypes and omits some of them. This sample has 18,000 or so clones, with roughly 90% found just once. The germline gives CDR1 MRHNA, CDR2 SNTAGT. This CDR3 contains 11 residues. V was cut by 6 bases and J by 10 bases, with 10 bases left in between. Source: peripheral blood, taken 28 days after the second AZD1222 dose. The V gene is TRBV6-4, the J gene TRBJ2-1; D tentatively fits TRBD1 or TRBD2 (5 bases each). The receptor comes from an adult who received the AZD1222 COVID-19 vaccine. As DNA, the CDR3 is TGTGCCAGCAGCGGGGCTTTAGAGCAGTTCTTC. This gives the protein CASSGALEQFF.